This T cell receptor beta chain was recorded in a study of graft-versus-host responses after intestinal transplantation. The wider study: Multivisceral, liver-intestinal, or isolated intestinal transplants were performed in recipients. Anti-thymocyte globulin was used for induction in all recipients, who then took tacrolimus and steroids for about 3 years. Study outcomes and limitations: Recipient bone marrow held GvH clones, some seen earlier in ileum or blood.

This clone has only one observation. The target antigen is unknown. This CDR3 region has 12 residues. Germline V CDR1 and CDR2: MNHEY, SVGAGI. Trimming took off 5 bases at V and 3 bases at J, with 8 bases between the two ends. Repertoires were generated with immunoSEQ multiplex PCR, while TCRdb's copy carries only in-frame clones and drops some. The data hold 100,000 or so clones, with approximately 94% observed a single time. The TCR originated in a human donor who received an intestinal transplant. The chain carries TRBV6-5 and TRBJ2-7, with D possibly matching TRBD1 (5 bases). This specimen was unstimulated CD8+ T cells sorted from spleen or lymph node cells, taken before intestinal transplant. CDR3: CASSDSSYEQYF. CDR3 in DNA: TGTGCCAGCAGTGACAGCAGCTACGAGCAGTACTTC.